Detailed here is one T cell receptor (beta chain). Its antigen is not known. The sample comes from a study of T cells in localized non-small cell lung cancer. V was pared by 2 bases and J by 1 base, with 11 bases between. Germline V gives CDR1 ENHRY, CDR2 SYGVKD. There are 15 residues in the CDR3. The repertoire was sequenced with immunoSEQ multiplex PCR; TCRdb's copy has only in-frame clones and lacks some. The top ten clones hold roughly 16% of a sample with 50,000 to 55,000 clones, around 90% of them seen once. Study conclusions and caveats: Longer overall survival associated with higher blood T cell density; shorter survival with higher adjacent-lung clonality. The study found T cell clonality highest in uninvolved adjacent lung, above tumor.

The receptor comes from a female donor with stage II lung adenocarcinoma. The chain recombines TRBV10-3 with TRBJ2-5; D is undetermined. Here the sequenced sample was PBMCs, taken before any cancer treatment. The CDR3 spells CAISEERRVQETQYF. The CDR3 region has the DNA TGTGCCATCAGTGAGGAACGACGGGTCCAAGAGACCCAGTACTTC.